The next 4 T cell receptor beta chains were all read from a single sample in a study of T-cell memory formation after mild COVID-19. TCRdb called the 5' RACE reads again in MiXCR, with one record for every CDR3 protein. The sample records tens of thousands of distinct CDR3 sequences, about 6.1% being singletons. Material for sequencing was PBMCs or a T cell subset sorted from them (not recorded which). The source is an adult who had mild COVID-19 (a few samples of this study predate the infection). Cell type and time point are not known.

This chain uses TRBV5-5 with TRBJ2-3; D is unclear. V lost 0 bases, J lost 4 bases, and 9 bases lay in between. In germline, CDR1 is SGHKS, CDR2 YYEKEE (reference sequence). This CDR3 is 14 amino acids long. Here the CDR3 DNA reads TGTGCCAGCAGCTTGGGCTACAAATCAGATACGCAGTATTTT. Its translation: CASSLGYKSDTQYF.

In this sample, this clonotype turned up many times. The J gene is TRBJ2-1, the V gene TRBV4-1; 9 bases align to TRBD2. Germline lookup yields CDR1 MGHRA and CDR2 YSYEKL. Unmatched junction bases numbered 18, after V lost 5 bases and J lost 7 bases. The CDR3 is 18 amino acids. CDR3 in amino acids: CASSSRGQRGVSGNEQFF. The CDR3, as DNA: TGCGCCAGCAGCTCAAGGGGCCAGCGGGGGGTTTCGGGGAATGAGCAGTTCTTC.

The DNA of the CDR3 is TGTGCCAGCAGGGCCCGACTAGCCAAAAACATTCAGTACTTC. Translation: CASRARLAKNIQYF. The chain recombines TRBV2 with TRBJ2-4; no reliable D call. Trimming removed 6 bases at V and 0 bases at J, with 9 bases between. This CDR3 comprises 14 residues. The germline V gene encodes CDR1 SNHLY and CDR2 FYNNEI.

This clonotype was counted ten times or more. V gene TRBV7-2 combines with J gene TRBJ2-3; D remains unclear. The V gene lost 0 bases and the J gene lost 2 bases, with 6 bases spanning the gap. From germline, CDR1 is SGHTA and CDR2 FQGNSA. The CDR3 length is 14 residues. CDR3 protein: CASSLAHTTDTQYF. CDR3 coding DNA: TGTGCCAGCAGCTTAGCACACACCACAGATACGCAGTATTTT. Supplemented by reference TRBV7-2 and TRBJ2-3, the full variable domain reads GAGVSQSPSNKVTEKGKDVELRCDPISGHTALYWYRQSLGQGLEFLIYFQGNSAPDKSGLPSDRFSAERTGGSVSTLTIQRTQQEDSAVYLCASSLAHTTDTQYFGPGTRLTVL.